Sequencing of this T cell receptor beta chain was carried out in a study of blood T cells in healthy people across ages. Study-level results: A greater number of naive CD4+ cells and higher diversity distinguished long-lived donors from aged donors. CMV status of donors was not determined, possibly confounding expanded clonotype changes. Older age coincided with a roughly linear decline in TCR beta diversity per million T cells.

Germline V gene data show CDR1 as LGHNA and CDR2 as YSLEER. This CDR3 has 15 residues. V shed 4 bases and J 11 bases; nucleotides not matched to a gene: 13. As to this clonotype: Antigen specificity is unknown. This may stem from a read error, because a much larger clone lies one nucleotide away.

Next came a second PCR, run for roughly 7 to 12 cycles, which used a sample-barcoded 5' primer along with a J-beta primer mix. A template-switch adaptor containing 12 random nucleotides labeled each cDNA molecule. TCRdb called the 5' RACE reads again in MiXCR, with one record for every CDR3 protein. The sample contains around 1,000,000 distinct CDR3 sequences, 30% to 40% of which appear only once. The origin of this receptor is a man between 18 and 35 years old in good health. Specimen: blood. V usage is TRBV4-3 and J usage is TRBJ2-5, with TRBD2 matching 10 bases. In DNA form, the CDR3 reads TGCGCCAGCAGCCCCGTAGCGGGGGGCTACAATGAGCAGTACTTC. It translates to CASSPVAGGYNEQYF.